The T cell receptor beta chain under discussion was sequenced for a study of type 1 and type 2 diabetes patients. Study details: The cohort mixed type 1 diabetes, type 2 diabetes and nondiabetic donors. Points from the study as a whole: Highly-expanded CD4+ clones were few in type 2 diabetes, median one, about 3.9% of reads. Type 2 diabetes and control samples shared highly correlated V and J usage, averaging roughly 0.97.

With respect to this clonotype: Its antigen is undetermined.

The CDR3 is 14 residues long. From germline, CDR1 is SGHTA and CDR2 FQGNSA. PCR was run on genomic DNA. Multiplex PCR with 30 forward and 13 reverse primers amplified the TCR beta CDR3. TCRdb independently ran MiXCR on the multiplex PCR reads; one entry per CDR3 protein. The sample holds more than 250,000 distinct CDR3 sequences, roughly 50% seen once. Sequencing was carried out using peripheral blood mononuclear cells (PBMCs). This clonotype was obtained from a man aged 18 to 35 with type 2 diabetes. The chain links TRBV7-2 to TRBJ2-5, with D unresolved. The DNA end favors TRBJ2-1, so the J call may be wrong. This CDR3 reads CASSPLFGRFEQFF. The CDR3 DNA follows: TGTGCCAGCAGCCCCTTGTTTGGCCGGTTTGAGCAGTTCTTC.